The 3 T cell receptor beta chains in this list originate from one sample, sequenced in a study of T-cell reconstitution after alpha-beta-depleted transplantation in children. The TCRbeta library was prepared with unique molecular identifiers. MiXCR, applied by TCRdb to the PCR reads, yields one record per CDR3 protein. The profile shows around 580,000 distinct CDR3 sequences, over 25% of them singletons. The sequencing here drew on PBMCs, taken before TCRalphabeta/CD19-depleted stem cell transplant. Every receptor here comes from a boy under two years old with Wiskott-Aldrich syndrome, due to receive a stem cell transplant.

The gene calls are TRBV25-1 and TRBJ2-5, with a weak D call TRBD2 (6 bases). Between the trimmed V and J ends, which lost 6 bases and 5 bases, there was a span of 16 bases. The germline CDR1 and CDR2 sequences are MGHDK and SYGVNS. This CDR3 region has 14 residues. The CDR3 sequence is CASSITTRRETQYF. As DNA, the CDR3 is TGTGCCAGCAGCATAACGACTAGAAGGGAGACCCAGTACTTC.

The J gene is TRBJ2-3, the V gene TRBV27; TRBD2 is a possible D gene (6 bases). The CDR3 is made up of 15 amino acids. The germline gives CDR1 MNHEY, CDR2 SMNVEV (reference sequence). The V end was cut by 4 bases, the J end by 0 bases, with 11 bases between. DNA for the CDR3: TGTGCCAGCAGTTCCCAGCGGGTGAGCACAGATACGCAGTATTTT. Translation gives CASSSQRVSTDTQYF.

CDR3 DNA sequence: TGTGCCAGCAGCTTAAACCCGGCCACCGGGGGCCAGTACTTC. Its translation: CASSLNPATGGQYF. This chain links TRBV7-2 with TRBJ2-5; possibly TRBD2 for D (6 bases). Germline loops: CDR1 SGHTA, CDR2 FQGNSA. The CDR3 length is 14 residues. V lost 2 bases and J lost 10, with 17 bases in between. The complete variable domain, with remaining parts taken from reference TRBV7-2 and TRBJ2-5, reads GAGVSQSPSNKVTEKGKDVELRCDPISGHTALYWYRQSLGQGLEFLIYFQGNSAPDKSGLPSDRFSAERTGGSVSTLTIQRTQQEDSAVYLCASSLNPATGGQYFGPGTRLLVL.